This is a list of T cell receptor beta chains from one sample in a study of cytomegalovirus exposure and HLA in healthy donors. Assay: immunoSEQ multiplex PCR; the TCRdb copy retains only in-frame clones and omits some. The sample records roughly 130,000 clones, about 76% being singletons. Sequenced material: PBMCs. Source of these receptors: a man in his forties in good health and CMV-seropositive. The conserved cysteine and the conserved F or W are not part of the CDR3 here.

cdr3_aa: ASSSRRPGAGNTIY; v_call: TRBV7-8; j_call: TRBJ1-3
cdr3_aa: ASSNRANYGYT; v_call: TRBV7-9; j_call: TRBJ1-2
cdr3_aa: ASTPSSGSVANEQF; v_call: TRBV9; j_call: TRBJ2-1
cdr3_aa: ASSHPGTSGSPQH; v_call: TRBV4-2; j_call: TRBJ1-5
cdr3_aa: ASSPQTAIYGYT; v_call: TRBV18; j_call: TRBJ1-2
cdr3_aa: ASSQGGEQY; v_call: TRBV6-6; j_call: TRBJ2-7
cdr3_aa: AWGSGTGPAF; v_call: TRBV30; j_call: TRBJ1-1
cdr3_aa: ASSQVSTGGNQPQH; v_call: TRBV4-2; j_call: TRBJ1-5
cdr3_aa: ASSLAGGGFGEQY; v_call: TRBV5-1; j_call: TRBJ2-7
cdr3_aa: ASSLTGGGYT; v_call: TRBV28; j_call: TRBJ1-2
cdr3_aa: AWNMGRGDEKLF; v_call: TRBV30; j_call: TRBJ1-4
cdr3_aa: ASSLDGSRTGELF; v_call: TRBV5-1; j_call: TRBJ2-2
cdr3_aa: ATLHGGSSTDTQY; v_call: TRBV6-1; j_call: TRBJ2-3
cdr3_aa: ASSLQTKSSTDTQY; v_call: TRBV27; j_call: TRBJ2-3
cdr3_aa: ASSRGSKWVRTDTQY; v_call: TRBV14; j_call: TRBJ2-3
cdr3_aa: ASSQRAGSLNIQY; v_call: TRBV4-1; j_call: TRBJ2-4
cdr3_aa: ASSDRDTQY; v_call: TRBV6-1; j_call: TRBJ2-3
cdr3_aa: ASSPSGAGEGDTQY; v_call: TRBV4-1; j_call: TRBJ2-3
cdr3_aa: ASSPPRGADSYATNEKLF; v_call: TRBV6-4; j_call: TRBJ1-4
cdr3_aa: ASSLSWGGDTQY; v_call: TRBV27; j_call: TRBJ2-3
cdr3_aa: ASKDKARGSYEQY; v_call: TRBV6-6; j_call: TRBJ2-7
cdr3_aa: AWSVGGGAPTQY; v_call: TRBV30; j_call: TRBJ2-5
cdr3_aa: ASSWGLAGGPSVEQY; v_call: TRBV5-1; j_call: TRBJ2-7
cdr3_aa: SVESSPAGNEQF; v_call: TRBV29-1; j_call: TRBJ2-1
cdr3_aa: ASSGGTISYNEQF; v_call: TRBV9; j_call: TRBJ2-1
cdr3_aa: ASSPRLYEQY; v_call: TRBV18; j_call: TRBJ2-7
cdr3_aa: ASSLTGKYGYT; v_call: TRBV7-9; j_call: TRBJ1-2
cdr3_aa: ASREGTARTQY; v_call: TRBV6-1; j_call: TRBJ2-7
cdr3_aa: ASSASGHNTGELF; v_call: TRBV9; j_call: TRBJ2-2
cdr3_aa: ASRPAGAGNQPQH; v_call: TRBV27; j_call: TRBJ1-5
cdr3_aa: ASSPRKGTGGLSQPQH; v_call: TRBV7-8; j_call: TRBJ1-5
cdr3_aa: ASGSGGADTQY; v_call: TRBV4-1; j_call: TRBJ2-3
cdr3_aa: ARSAIGDQPQH; v_call: TRBV5-3; j_call: TRBJ1-5
cdr3_aa: ASSPGGVDQPQH; v_call: TRBV5-6; j_call: TRBJ1-5
cdr3_aa: ASSLTEGNTIY; v_call: TRBV27; j_call: TRBJ1-3
cdr3_aa: AWRQGCEAF; v_call: TRBV30; j_call: TRBJ1-1
cdr3_aa: ASSLGGEVEAF; v_call: TRBV7-6; j_call: TRBJ1-1
cdr3_aa: ASSPGGATKNTEAF; v_call: TRBV5-4; j_call: TRBJ1-1
cdr3_aa: ASSSTGASTDTQY; v_call: TRBV28; j_call: TRBJ2-3
cdr3_aa: ASSLNDRFYGYT; v_call: TRBV7-2; j_call: TRBJ1-2
cdr3_aa: ASSKGLVNYEQF; v_call: TRBV2; j_call: TRBJ2-1
cdr3_aa: ASRVDTGPNFGYT; v_call: TRBV5-1; j_call: TRBJ1-2
cdr3_aa: ASGRQGREQY; v_call: TRBV25-1; j_call: TRBJ2-7
cdr3_aa: ASSRDREQDNEQF; v_call: TRBV10-1; j_call: TRBJ2-1
cdr3_aa: ASSLVASSYNEQF; v_call: TRBV11-2; j_call: TRBJ2-1
cdr3_aa: SVTVDSNQPQH; v_call: TRBV29-1; j_call: TRBJ1-5
cdr3_aa: ASSFDRGGTDTQY; v_call: TRBV5-4; j_call: TRBJ2-3
cdr3_aa: ASSVAGTGTYSFGYT; v_call: TRBV19; j_call: TRBJ1-2
cdr3_aa: ASSQQSGNYGYT; v_call: TRBV7-9; j_call: TRBJ1-2
cdr3_aa: AWSPRTGEGNQPQH; v_call: TRBV30; j_call: TRBJ1-5
cdr3_aa: ASSPGGPKETQY; v_call: TRBV11-3; j_call: TRBJ2-5
cdr3_aa: ASSPRGISYNEQF; v_call: TRBV7-9; j_call: TRBJ2-1
cdr3_aa: ASSLQAANTEAF; v_call: TRBV7-2; j_call: TRBJ1-1
cdr3_aa: ASTLGGTGELF; v_call: TRBV5-4; j_call: TRBJ2-2
cdr3_aa: ASRPSGGTTEREQF; v_call: TRBV11-2; j_call: TRBJ2-1
cdr3_aa: ASSQEVRNQETQY; v_call: TRBV4-1; j_call: TRBJ2-5